This entry lists 8 T cell receptor beta chains sequenced from one sample in a study of T cell changes during pregnancy in multiple sclerosis. Assay used: immunoSEQ multiplex PCR; TCRdb lists only in-frame clones, some missing. This sample yields 130,000 or so clones, of which under 95% are seen a single time; 6.2% belongs to the top ten. This specimen consisted of peripheral blood, obtained before pregnancy. These receptors all stem from a female donor with multiple sclerosis, enrolled in a pregnancy study.

Notes on this clone: At the DNA level, this CDR3 is encoded by other sequences in the same sample as well. J is TRBJ2-5 and V is TRBV5-4; no reliable D call. V was cut by 0 bases and J by 2 bases, with 8 bases left in between. Germline lookup yields CDR1 SGHNT and CDR2 YYREEE (reference sequence). The CDR3 runs 14 residues. CDR3 nucleotide sequence: TGTGCCAGCAGCTTGGGTACAGTACAAGAGACCCAGTACTTC. Its translation is CASSLGTVQETQYF.

The chain is built from TRBV5-1 and TRBJ1-3; D ambiguous. The germline V gene encodes CDR1 SGHRS and CDR2 YFSETQ. The CDR3 consists of 16 residues. Trimming pared 4 bases from V and 3 bases from J, leaving 17 bases between. In DNA, the CDR3 is TGCGCCAGCAGCCTAGACGGTCAAAAAGGTGGAAACACCATATATTTT. This codes for CASSLDGQKGGNTIYF.

The chain uses TRBV2 and TRBJ2-5; no clear D gene. Trimming cost V 0 bases and J 4 bases, with 12 bases left between them. From germline, CDR1 is SNHLY and CDR2 FYNNEI. This CDR3 region has 15 residues. This CDR3 is CASSEARQRRETQYF. The CDR3 bases are TGTGCCAGCAGTGAAGCGCGGCAGAGAAGAGAGACCCAGTACTTC.

In its sample, this clone was seen a few times. The chain combines TRBV27 with TRBJ1-1; TRBD1 agrees at 7 bases. V lost 3 bases to trimming and J lost 1 base; unmatched junction nucleotides: 5. The germline V gene encodes CDR1 MNHEY and CDR2 SMNVEV (reference sequence). This CDR3 has 15 residues. CDR3 nucleotides: TGTGCCAGCAGTTTTAGGACAGGAGGGAACACTGAAGCTTTCTTT. This sequence encodes CASSFRTGGNTEAFF.

The chain employs TRBV5-1 and TRBJ2-1; the D is unclear. The CDR3 contains 13 residues. Per germline, CDR1 SGHRS and CDR2 YFSETQ. With 1 base removed from V and 3 bases from J, the gap between germline ends came to 5 bases. The DNA for the CDR3 is TGCGCCAGCAGCTTGCCTAGCTACAATGAGCAGTTCTTC. Its translation: CASSLPSYNEQFF.

This clone was detected only once. The rearrangement joins TRBV7-2 to TRBJ2-7; possible D gene TRBD2, 6 bases. Trimming took 5 bases from V and 5 from J, leaving 13 bases between them. The germline gives CDR1 SGHTA, CDR2 FQGNSA. The CDR3 totals 13 residues. As DNA, the CDR3 is TGTGCCAGCAGCCGGGGACTCCAAGACGAGCAGTACTTC. It specifies CASSRGLQDEQYF.

This clone was detected only once. The chain has TRBV9 and TRBJ2-5, with D possibly being TRBD1 (6 bases). The CDR3 runs to 17 residues. V lost 0 bases to trimming and J lost 5 bases, with 20 bases between them. Germline V gives CDR1 SGDLS, CDR2 YYNGEE. The CDR3 here is CASSVAVGAGSVETQYF. DNA of the CDR3: TGTGCCAGCAGCGTAGCAGTGGGGGCAGGGTCTGTCGAGACCCAGTACTTC.

This clone was seen once. The rearrangement uses TRBV2 and TRBJ2-5; TRBD1 matches 7 bases. Losses at the gene ends were 7 bases for V and 0 bases for J; bases not matched to a gene: 17. The CDR3 covers 18 residues. The germline CDR1 and CDR2 sequences are SNHLY and FYNNEI. CDR3 residues: CASNPGVGGIGDQETQYF. For the CDR3, the DNA is TGTGCCAGCAACCCCGGAGTAGGGGGCATAGGGGACCAAGAGACCCAGTACTTC.